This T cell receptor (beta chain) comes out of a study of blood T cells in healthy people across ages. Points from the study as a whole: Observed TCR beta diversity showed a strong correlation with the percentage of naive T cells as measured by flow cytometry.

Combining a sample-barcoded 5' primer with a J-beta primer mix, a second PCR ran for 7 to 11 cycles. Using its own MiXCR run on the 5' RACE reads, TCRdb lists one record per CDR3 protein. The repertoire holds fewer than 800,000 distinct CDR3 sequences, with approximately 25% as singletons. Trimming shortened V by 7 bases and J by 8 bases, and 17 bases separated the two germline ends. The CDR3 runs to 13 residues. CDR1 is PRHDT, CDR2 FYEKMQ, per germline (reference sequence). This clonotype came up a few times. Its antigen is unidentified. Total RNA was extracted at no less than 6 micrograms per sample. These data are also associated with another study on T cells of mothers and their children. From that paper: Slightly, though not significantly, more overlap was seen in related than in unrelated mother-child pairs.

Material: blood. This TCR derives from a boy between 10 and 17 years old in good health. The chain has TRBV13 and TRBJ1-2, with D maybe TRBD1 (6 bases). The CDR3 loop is CASTTGLTEGYTF. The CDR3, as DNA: TGTGCCAGCACCACAGGGTTGACGGAGGGCTACACCTTC. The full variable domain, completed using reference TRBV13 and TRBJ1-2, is AAGVIQSPRHLIKEKRETATLKCYPIPRHDTVYWYQQGPGQDPQFLISFYEKMQSDKGSIPDRFSAQQFSDYHSELNMSSLELGDSALYFCASTTGLTEGYTFGSGTRLTVV.